This record concerns one TCR beta chain sequence. Its antigen is unknown. CDR1 and CDR2 from the germline V gene are SGDLS and YYNGEE. J lost 8 bases, V lost 3 bases, and 13 bases had no gene match. There are 16 residues in the CDR3. This sample is part of a study of CD4+ T cells in melanoma. Sequencing was performed with immunoSEQ multiplex PCR; in TCRdb, only in-frame clones are kept and a portion is missing. The table lists about 110,000 clones, about 90% of them singletons, with roughly 3.3% in the top ten. Study findings and constraints: In melanoma, neoantigen-specific CD4+ T cells reportedly differed in differentiation state. A reported correlation linked neoantigen-specific CD4+ T cells to CD8+, macrophage and B cell function.

The sample taken for sequencing was peripheral blood. This receptor was identified in a human donor with melanoma. The gene calls are TRBV9 and TRBJ1-4; the match to TRBD1 covers 7 bases. CDR3 region: CASSGSGQAAWEKLFF. In DNA form, the CDR3 reads TGTGCCAGCAGCGGATCCGGACAGGCGGCGTGGGAAAAACTGTTTTTT.